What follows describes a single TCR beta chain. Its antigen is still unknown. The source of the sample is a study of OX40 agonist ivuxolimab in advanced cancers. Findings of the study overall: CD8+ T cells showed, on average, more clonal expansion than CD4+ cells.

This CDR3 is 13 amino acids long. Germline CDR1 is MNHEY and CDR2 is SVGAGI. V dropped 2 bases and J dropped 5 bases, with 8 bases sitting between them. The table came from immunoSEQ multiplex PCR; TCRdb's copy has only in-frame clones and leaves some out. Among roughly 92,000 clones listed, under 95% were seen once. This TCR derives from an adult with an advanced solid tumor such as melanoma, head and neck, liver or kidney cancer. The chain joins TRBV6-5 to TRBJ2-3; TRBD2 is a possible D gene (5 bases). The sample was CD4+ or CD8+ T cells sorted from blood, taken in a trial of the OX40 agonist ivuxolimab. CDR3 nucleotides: TGTGCCAGCAGTTACCGGAGGAGAGATACGCAGTATTTT. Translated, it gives CASSYRRRDTQYF.